Presented here are 27 T cell receptor beta chains from one specimen sequenced in a study of cytomegalovirus exposure and HLA in healthy donors. The PCR employed 60 Vbeta primers together with 13 Jbeta primers. Sequenced by immunoSEQ multiplex PCR; TCRdb stores in-frame clones only, minus some. The table has about 120,000 clones, over 70% seen once. The source material was PBMCs. Receptors were obtained from a woman younger than 35 in good health and CMV-seronegative.

The sample holds one count of this clone. V and J are TRBV19 and TRBJ1-3; D gene ambiguous. Germline V lookup: CDR1 LNHDA, CDR2 SQIVND (reference sequence). Trimming cost V 3 bases and J 0 bases, with 9 bases left between them. The CDR3 spans 15 residues. The CDR3: CASSIGLGSGNTIYF. DNA for the CDR3: TGTGCCAGTAGTATTGGTCTCGGCTCTGGAAACACCATATATTTT.

The rearrangement joins TRBV5-1 to TRBJ2-7; D remains ambiguous. V shed 4 bases and J shed 3 bases, with 20 bases lying between them. This CDR3 spans 16 amino acids. In germline, CDR1 is SGHRS, CDR2 YFSETQ. The CDR3 reads CASSLVVLPTYYEQYF. The CDR3 nucleotides are TGCGCCAGCAGCCTTGTGGTCCTACCTACCTACTACGAGCAGTACTTC.

This clone was recorded once. J is TRBJ1-1 and V is TRBV5-1; TRBD1 matches at 10 bases. Unmatched junction bases numbered 4, after V lost 4 bases and J lost 10 bases. The CDR3 extends over 12 amino acids. CDR1 SGHRS and CDR2 YFSETQ come from the germline V gene. The CDR3 DNA reads as TGCGCCAGCAGCCCTGGACAGGGGGGAGCTTTCTTT. Its protein product is CASSPGQGGAFF.

This sequence joins TRBV5-6 and TRBJ2-2; 8 positions match TRBD1. Trimming at V came to 1 base and at J to 7 bases, leaving 15 bases not matched to a gene. The germline CDR1 and CDR2 sequences are SGHDT and YYEEEE. The CDR3 is 18 residues long. The CDR3 DNA is TGTGCCAGCAGCTTGAGGGGGGCAGGACAGGGATTCGGCGGGGAGCTGTTTTTT. This gives the protein CASSLRGAGQGFGGELFF.

The chain couples TRBV25-1 to TRBJ2-5; 10 nucleotides align to TRBD1. The CDR3 is made up of 15 amino acids. V lost 6 bases, J lost 2 bases, and 6 bases stayed unmatched. Germline V gene data show CDR1 as MGHDK and CDR2 as SYGVNS. CDR3 loop: CASREDRGLQETQYF. The CDR3 bases are TGTGCCAGCAGAGAAGACAGGGGGCTTCAAGAGACCCAGTACTTC.

This chain connects TRBV30 to TRBJ1-1; D not certain. Germline CDR1 GTSNPN, CDR2 SVGIG (reference sequence). V lost 1 base, J lost 5 bases, and 14 bases lay in between. The CDR3 runs to 14 residues. CDR3 coding DNA: TGTGCCTGGAGTGGAGGCGTTTTCTTGACTGAAGCTTTCTTT. Its protein is CAWSGGVFLTEAFF. The complete variable domain, with remaining parts taken from reference TRBV30 and TRBJ1-1, reads SQTIHQWPATLVQPVGSPLSLECTVEGTSNPNLYWYRQAAGRGLQLLFYSVGIGQISSEVPQNLSASRPQDRQFILSSKKLLLSDSGFYLCAWSGGVFLTEAFFGQGTRLTVV.

V and J are TRBV25-1 and TRBJ1-1; 7 bases agree with TRBD1. Germline V gives CDR1 MGHDK, CDR2 SYGVNS. With V trimmed by 10 bases and J by 2 bases, 7 bases remained unmatched. The CDR3 is made up of 13 amino acids. The chain's CDR3 is CATRGQVNTEAFF. CDR3 DNA sequence: TGTGCCACCCGTGGACAGGTCAACACTGAAGCTTTCTTT.

The chain has TRBV5-4 and TRBJ2-1; 8 positions match TRBD2. Germline CDR1 is SGHNT and CDR2 is YYREEE (reference sequence). This CDR3 is 15 amino acids long. V shed 1 base, J shed 2 bases, and the junction held 2 bases outside the gene matches. The CDR3 nucleotides read TGTGCCAGCAGCTTGCTAGCGGGCACCTACAATGAGCAGTTCTTC. Protein: CASSLLAGTYNEQFF.

The count of this clone is one. The chain uses TRBV12-5 and TRBJ2-1, with a possible D match to TRBD2 (5 bases). V was cut by 0 bases and J by 7 bases, with 10 bases left in between. The CDR3 sequence is 14 residues long. Germline V gene data show CDR1 as LGHNT and CDR2 as FRNRAP. CDR3 bases: TGTGCTAGTGGTTTGGTACTAGAGGGAAATGAGCAGTTCTTC. The encoded protein is CASGLVLEGNEQFF.

The CDR3 protein is CASSQDKGGSGEKLFF. CDR3 in DNA: TGCGCCAGCAGCCAAGATAAGGGGGGGTCGGGAGAAAAACTGTTTTTT. The genes are TRBV4-3 and TRBJ1-4, with D possibly TRBD1 on 6 matching bases. The V gene's germline CDR1 is LGHNA and CDR2 YSLEER. This CDR3 is built from 16 residues. V shed 0 bases and J shed 8 bases, with 16 bases lying between them.

This sequence joins TRBV9 and TRBJ2-7; 7 bases agree with TRBD2. The CDR3 extends over 13 amino acids. J was trimmed by 4 bases and V by 4 bases; bases with no gene match: 5. Germline CDR1 reads SGDLS; CDR2 reads YYNGEE. CDR3 sequence: CASSPLGGYEQYF. The CDR3, as DNA: TGTGCCAGCAGCCCCCTGGGGGGGTACGAGCAGTACTTC.

The chain uses TRBV5-5 and TRBJ2-5, with 9 bases aligning to TRBD1. The J call may be in error: the DNA end matches TRBJ2-7 better. CDR1 is SGHKS, CDR2 YYEKEE, per germline (reference sequence). The CDR3 is made up of 15 amino acids. This chain's CDR3 is CASSSPQGATYEQYF. CDR3 nucleotide sequence: TGTGCCAGCAGTTCCCCACAGGGGGCGACCTACGAGCAGTACTTC.

The chain uses TRBV15 and TRBJ1-4; D remains unclear. The V end lost 0 bases, the J end lost 8 bases, and 16 bases lay between the germline ends. The CDR3 has 16 residues. Germline-derived CDR1 and CDR2 are LNHNV and YYDKDF (reference sequence). In nucleotides, the CDR3 is TGTGCCACCAGCAGAGATATCTTCGGAGGGAAAGAAAAACTGTTTTTT. Residues: CATSRDIFGGKEKLFF.

This clone has more than one count but fewer than ten. The genes are TRBV27 and TRBJ1-5; possible D gene TRBD1, 6 bases. In germline, CDR1 is MNHEY, CDR2 SMNVEV (reference sequence). V was cut by 5 bases and J by 1 base, with 12 bases left in between. CDR3 size: 15 residues. The CDR3 nucleotides are TGTGCCAGCAGTCTCGAGGGGGTGAGCAATCAGCCCCAGCATTTT. Amino acid sequence: CASSLEGVSNQPQHF.

V usage is TRBV19 and J usage is TRBJ1-1, with TRBD1 matching over 8 bases. Germline V gene lookup returns CDR1 LNHDA and CDR2 SQIVND (reference sequence). With 3 bases clipped from V and 0 bases from J, the junction kept 6 bases outside the gene matches. The CDR3 sequence is 16 residues long. CDR3 sequence reads: CASSMGQDHMNTEAFF. The CDR3 nucleotides read TGTGCCAGTAGTATGGGACAGGACCACATGAACACTGAAGCTTTCTTT.

Only a few counts were recorded for this clone. Germline and junction disagree at one end, which may indicate a read error. This chain connects TRBV10-3 to TRBJ2-1; D is perhaps TRBD2 (5 bases). This CDR3 spans 13 amino acids. Germline V gene sequence: CDR1 ENHRY, CDR2 SYGVKD. The CDR3 DNA reads as TGTGCCATCAGTGAGACACCCGGGGATCTATCTCTCTTC. Translating it yields CAISETPGDLSLF.

This CDR3 is CASSKTGGPTDTQYF. The CDR3 bases are TGTGCCAGCAGTAAAACAGGGGGCCCAACAGATACGCAGTATTTT. The chain combines TRBV6-5 with TRBJ2-3; TRBD1 matches at 9 bases. Germline V gene lookup returns CDR1 MNHEY and CDR2 SVGAGI. With 5 bases clipped from V and 3 bases from J, the junction kept 6 bases outside the gene matches. This CDR3 is built from 15 residues.

The chain carries TRBV5-6 and TRBJ2-5; D not resolved. This CDR3 has 13 amino acids. Germline V gene data show CDR1 as SGHDT and CDR2 as YYEEEE. Trimming pared 4 bases from V and 5 bases from J, leaving 12 bases between. The CDR3 loop is CASSVWQDETQYF. The CDR3 DNA follows: TGTGCCAGCAGCGTATGGCAGGATGAGACCCAGTACTTC.

The table lists this clone with a few counts. The chain has TRBV7-9 and TRBJ1-2, with D hard to call. Germline loops: CDR1 SEHNR, CDR2 FQNEAQ (reference sequence). CDR3 size: 14 residues. V shed 2 bases and J shed 4 bases, with 11 bases lying between them. The DNA for the CDR3 is TGTGCCAGCAGCTTAAGTTCAGATTCCTATGGCTACACCTTC. Its protein product is CASSLSSDSYGYTF.

The chain combines TRBV2 with TRBJ1-4, with TRBD1 matching 9 bases. Germline trimming cut 2 bases from V and 6 bases from J; bases unmatched to any gene: 4. This CDR3 spans 15 amino acids. Germline V CDR1 and CDR2: SNHLY, FYNNEI. CDR3 protein: CASSERDREDEKLFF. The CDR3 DNA follows: TGTGCCAGCAGTGAAAGGGACAGGGAAGATGAAAAACTGTTTTTT. Together with reference TRBV2 and TRBJ1-4, the CDR3 gives the full variable domain: EPEVTQTPSHQVTQMGQEVILRCVPISNHLYFYWYRQILGQKVEFLVSFYNNEISEKSEIFDDQFSVERPDGSNFTLKIRSTKLEDSAMYFCASSERDREDEKLFFGSGTQLSVL.

V is TRBV2 and J is TRBJ2-1; TRBD2 agrees at 14 bases. The CDR3 has 15 amino acids. Germline trimming cut 7 bases from V and 8 bases from J; bases unmatched to any gene: 7. From germline, CDR1 is SNHLY and CDR2 FYNNEI. The CDR3 spells CASTQGLAGVYEQFF. The CDR3, as DNA: TGTGCCAGCACCCAGGGACTAGCGGGAGTCTATGAGCAGTTCTTC.

The chain uses TRBV6-5 and TRBJ2-7; 8 bases align to TRBD1. Per the germline V gene, CDR1 is MNHEY and CDR2 is SVGAGI. J was trimmed by 1 base and V by 4 bases; bases with no gene match: 9. The CDR3 consists of 16 residues. The CDR3: CASSSSRDRLSYEQYF. The DNA of the CDR3 is TGTGCCAGCAGTTCCTCTCGGGACAGGCTTTCCTACGAGCAGTACTTC.

The V and J genes are TRBV29-1 and TRBJ2-1, with 14 bases identical to TRBD2. This CDR3 has 16 residues. V lost 1 base to trimming and J lost 8 bases; unmatched junction nucleotides: 7. Germline lookup yields CDR1 SQVTM and CDR2 ANQGSEA. The CDR3 DNA is TGCAGCGTTGAAGGGGGACTAGCGGGAGCTTGGGATGAGCAGTTCTTC. It codes for CSVEGGLAGAWDEQFF.

The chain combines TRBV27 with TRBJ2-2, with D uncertain. The CDR3 runs to 16 residues. Germline values: CDR1 MNHEY, CDR2 SMNVEV (reference sequence). Deletions cut 8 bases from V and 1 base from J, with 17 bases between. This CDR3 is CASLPSRAGNTGELFF. The CDR3 DNA sequence: TGTGCCAGCCTTCCGTCCCGCGCAGGGAACACCGGGGAGCTGTTTTTT.

The chain couples TRBV18 to TRBJ2-7, with TRBD1 matching over 9 bases. V was pared by 2 bases and J by 4 bases, with 3 bases of the junction left unmatched. CDR1 and CDR2 (germline): KGHSH, LQKENI. This CDR3 contains 14 residues. The CDR3 protein is CASSPRTGEYEQYF. The CDR3 DNA is TGTGCCAGCTCACCAAGGACAGGGGAGTACGAGCAGTACTTC.

The chain recombines TRBV11-3 with TRBJ2-3; the match to TRBD2 covers 7 bases. The V and J ends lost 5 bases and 1 base, in that order; junction bases with no gene match: 6. The CDR3 contains 15 residues. Germline CDR1 SGHNT, CDR2 YENEEA. CDR3 protein: CASSPGGSGTDTQYF. Here the CDR3 DNA reads TGTGCCAGCAGCCCCGGGGGGAGCGGCACAGATACGCAGTATTTT. The whole variable domain, remainder taken from reference TRBV11-3 and TRBJ2-3, is EAGVVQSPRYKIIEKKQPVAFWCNPISGHNTLYWYLQNLGQGPELLIRYENEEAVDDSQLPKDRFSAERLKGVDSTLKIQPAELGDSAVYLCASSPGGSGTDTQYFGPGTRLTVL.

The rearrangement joins TRBV9 to TRBJ1-1, with 7 bases aligning to TRBD1. This CDR3 region has 12 residues. The V gene's germline CDR1 is SGDLS and CDR2 YYNGEE. The J segment lost 11 bases and the V segment lost 3 bases, leaving 7 bases of the junction unmatched. The CDR3 reads CASSAGQERAFF. The CDR3 DNA follows: TGTGCCAGCAGCGCAGGACAGGAAAGGGCTTTCTTT.